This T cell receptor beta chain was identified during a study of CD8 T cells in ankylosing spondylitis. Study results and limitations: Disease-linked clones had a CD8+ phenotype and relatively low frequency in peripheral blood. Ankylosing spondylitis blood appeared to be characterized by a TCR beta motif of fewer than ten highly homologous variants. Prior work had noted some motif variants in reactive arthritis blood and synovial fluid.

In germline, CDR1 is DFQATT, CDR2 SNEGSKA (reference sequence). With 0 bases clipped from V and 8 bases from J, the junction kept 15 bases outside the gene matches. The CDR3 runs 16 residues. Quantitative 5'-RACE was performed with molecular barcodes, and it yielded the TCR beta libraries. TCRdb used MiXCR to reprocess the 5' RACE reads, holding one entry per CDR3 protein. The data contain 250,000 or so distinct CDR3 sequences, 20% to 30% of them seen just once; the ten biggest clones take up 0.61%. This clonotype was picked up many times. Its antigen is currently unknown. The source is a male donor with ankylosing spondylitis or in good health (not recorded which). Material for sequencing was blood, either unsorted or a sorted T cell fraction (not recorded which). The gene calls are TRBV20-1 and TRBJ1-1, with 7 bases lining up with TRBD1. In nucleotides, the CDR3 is TGCAGTGCTAGAGACCCTCACGGGACAGCGGGACTAGAAGCTTTCTTT. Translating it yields CSARDPHGTAGLEAFF.